A selection of T cell receptor beta chains follows, all from one sample in a study of blood T cell repertoires in COVID-19. Profiled with immunoSEQ multiplex PCR; TCRdb holds only in-frame clones, not every one. The sample shows fewer than 140,000 clones, around 78% of them seen only once. The sequenced material came from peripheral blood. The receptors shown here come from a man older than 75 with COVID-19, enrolled during active disease. The CDR3 runs from the conserved cysteine through the conserved F or W. The order of the fields is J gene, D gene, V gene, clone size, CDR3 protein, CDR3 DNA. A D gene is named only where the DNA matches it firmly. Not every row has a clone size; where given, it reads once, few, many or a size class.

TRBJ1-6 | - | TRBV6-1 | - | CASSEIQNYNSPLHF | TGTGCCAGCAGTGAAATTCAGAACTATAATTCACCCCTCCACTTT
TRBJ2-1 | TRBD2 | TRBV7-9 | - | CASSYPGLGDEQFF | TGTGCCAGCAGCTACCCGGGACTAGGGGATGAGCAGTTCTTC
TRBJ2-4 | TRBD1 | TRBV18 | - | CASSPTGQTSLGAKNIQYF | TGTGCCAGCTCACCTACGGGACAGACATCCCTCGGGGCCAAAAACATTCAGTACTTC
TRBJ1-4 | TRBD1 | TRBV5-4 | few | CASSWTGGTNEKLFF | TGTGCCAGCAGCTGGACAGGGGGGACTAATGAAAAACTGTTTTTT
TRBJ1-6 | - | TRBV6-5 | - | CASSRDNSDSPLHF | TGTGCCAGCAGTCGGGACAACAGCGATTCACCCCTCCACTTT
TRBJ2-1 | - | TRBV10-3 | - | CAISEFGSSYNEQFF | TGTGCCATCAGTGAGTTCGGGAGCTCCTACAATGAGCAGTTCTTC
TRBJ2-1 | TRBD2 | TRBV6-5 | few | CASLPREGNEQFF | TGTGCCAGCTTACCCAGGGAGGGCAATGAGCAGTTCTTC
TRBJ2-1 | TRBD2 | TRBV7-9 | - | CASSPNWTSGRNEQFF | TGTGCCAGCAGCCCGAACTGGACTAGCGGGAGAAATGAGCAGTTCTTC
TRBJ2-7 | - | TRBV18 | - | CASSPTEASYEQYF | TGTGCCAGCTCACCAACGGAGGCCTCCTACGAGCAGTACTTC
TRBJ2-1 | - | TRBV29-1 | few | CSVEDLANSYNEQFF | TGCAGCGTTGAAGACCTAGCGAACTCCTACAATGAGCAGTTCTTC
TRBJ2-5 | - | TRBV28 | - | CASSPPQGGETQYF | TGTGCCAGCAGTCCTCCTCAGGGGGGAGAGACCCAGTACTTC
TRBJ1-1 | - | TRBV3-1/TRBV3-2 | few | CASSQTSAGAEAFF | TGTGCCAGCAGCCAAACTTCAGCGGGGGCTGAAGCTTTCTTT
TRBJ2-2 | TRBD2 | TRBV9 | - | CASSVREGPTGELFF | TGTGCCAGCAGCGTGCGGGAGGGCCCCACCGGGGAGCTGTTTTTT
TRBJ2-1 | TRBD2 | TRBV7-3 | - | CASSLSGGQNEQFF | TGTGCCAGCAGCTTAAGCGGGGGGCAGAATGAGCAGTTCTTC
TRBJ2-7 | - | TRBV6-5 | - | CASTLDGGYFHEQYF | TGTGCCAGCACCCTAGATGGGGGGTACTTCCACGAGCAGTACTTC
TRBJ2-5 | - | TRBV6-2/TRBV6-3 | - | CASSYPGKETQYF | TGTGCCAGCAGTTACCCAGGGAAAGAGACCCAGTACTTC
TRBJ1-2 | TRBD1 | TRBV2 | many | CASSEDRGYGYGYTF | TGTGCCAGCAGTGAAGACAGGGGATACGGCTATGGCTACACCTTC
TRBJ1-4 | - | TRBV13 | - | CASTLGFQGEKLFF | TGTGCCAGCACCTTGGGGTTTCAGGGGGAAAAACTGTTTTTT
TRBJ1-4 | TRBD1 | TRBV6-1 | - | CASSEGGHRGREF | TGTGCCAGCAGTGAAGGAGGACACAGGGGGCGAGAATTT
TRBJ2-5 | - | TRBV7-9 | - | CASSSRLRPQETQYF | TGTGCCAGCAGCTCCCGATTGAGGCCCCAAGAGACCCAGTACTTC
TRBJ1-5 | - | TRBV28 | many | CASSFQGDQPQHF | TGTGCCAGCAGTTTCCAAGGGGATCAGCCCCAGCATTTT
TRBJ1-2 | - | TRBV12-3/TRBV12-4 | - | CASSSGGYTF | TGTGCCAGCAGTAGTGGCGGCTACACCTTC
TRBJ2-2 | TRBD2 | TRBV4-1 | - | CASRRGIGTSGTSGELFF | TGCGCCAGCAGAAGGGGTATCGGGACTAGCGGGACGTCCGGGGAGCTGTTTTTT
TRBJ2-7 | - | TRBV7-9 | many | CASSFELTGYEQYF | TGTGCCAGCAGCTTTGAATTAACAGGCTACGAGCAGTACTTC
TRBJ1-6 | - | TRBV12-3/TRBV12-4 | - | CASSLRVGSPLHF | TGTGCCAGCAGTTTGAGGGTGGGTTCACCCCTCCACTTT
TRBJ2-7 | TRBD2 | TRBV7-8 | - | CASSMTSGISYEQYF | TGTGCCAGCAGCATGACTAGCGGGATCTCCTACGAGCAGTACTTC
TRBJ2-2 | TRBD1 | TRBV5-1 | - | CASTWSGGSWTGELFF | TGCGCCAGCACATGGTCAGGGGGCTCGTGGACCGGGGAGCTGTTTTTT
TRBJ2-1 | TRBD2 | TRBV5-1 | - | CASGTSGRAQGNEQFF | TGCGCCAGCGGGACTAGCGGGAGGGCCCAGGGCAATGAGCAGTTCTTC
TRBJ2-1 | TRBD2 | TRBV11-2 | - | CASSLTGTRGWQFF | TGTGCCAGCAGCCTAACCGGGACTAGAGGTTGGCAGTTCTTC
TRBJ1-3 | TRBD1 | TRBV7-9 | - | CASSLRQGSGNTIYF | TGTGCCAGCAGCTTACGACAGGGGTCTGGAAACACCATATATTTT
TRBJ1-5 | - | TRBV2 | - | CASTRTEYGNQPQHF | TGTGCCAGCACCAGGACAGAATATGGCAATCAGCCCCAGCATTTT
TRBJ2-2 | TRBD1 | TRBV5-1 | - | CASSLDTGGTGELFF | TGCGCCAGCAGCTTGGATACAGGGGGCACCGGGGAGCTGTTTTTT
TRBJ2-1 | TRBD1 | TRBV6-6 | - | CASSPRDRPNTYTNEQFF | TGTGCCAGCAGTCCCCGGGACAGGCCAAACACGTATACAAATGAGCAGTTCTTC
TRBJ1-5 | TRBD1 | TRBV5-8 | - | CASSFGQGAAGNQPQHF | TGTGCCAGCAGCTTTGGACAGGGGGCGGCTGGCAATCAGCCCCAGCATTTT
TRBJ1-5 | - | TRBV27 | - | CAGPRGRASSNQPQHF | TGTGCCGGCCCCCGAGGCAGGGCCAGTAGCAATCAGCCCCAGCATTTT
TRBJ2-1 | - | TRBV27 | - | CASSHRSSANEQFF | TGTGCCAGCAGTCACCGATCTAGCGCCAATGAGCAGTTCTTC
TRBJ2-3 | TRBD2 | TRBV9 | - | CASKPPGLAGDTQYF | TGTGCCAGCAAGCCCCCGGGACTAGCGGGAGATACGCAGTATTTT
TRBJ1-6 | - | TRBV5-6 | - | CASSLASGVNSPLHF | TGTGCCAGCAGCTTGGCCTCAGGGGTCAATTCACCCCTCCACTTT
TRBJ2-7 | TRBD1 | TRBV5-1 | once | CASSQPLRDRGPEQYF | TGCGCCAGCAGCCAACCACTCCGGGACAGGGGTCCCGAGCAGTACTTC
TRBJ1-2 | - | TRBV28 | - | CASSSLDRLANYGYTF | TGTGCCAGCAGTTCCCTTGACAGGCTAGCTAACTATGGCTACACCTTC
TRBJ2-7 | - | TRBV5-6 | - | CASSTYYEQYF | TGTGCCAGCAGCACCTACTACGAGCAGTACTTC
TRBJ2-7 | - | TRBV29-1 | - | CSVATVYEQYF | TGCAGCGTTGCGACAGTCTACGAGCAGTACTTC
TRBJ1-2 | - | TRBV27 | - | CASSPLGRGNLANYGYTF | TGTGCCAGCAGTCCCCTGGGCAGGGGAAACCTAGCTAACTATGGCTACACCTTC
TRBJ2-4 | - | TRBV20-1 | - | CSPEESIQYF | TGCAGTCCCGAGGAGAGCATTCAGTACTTC
TRBJ1-5 | - | TRBV28 | few | CASRGSNQPQHF | TGTGCCTCCAGGGGTAGCAATCAGCCCCAGCATTTT
TRBJ2-7 | TRBD1 | TRBV27 | - | CASNSQDRAKNEQYF | TGTGCCAGCAACTCCCAAGACAGGGCGAAAAACGAGCAGTACTTC
TRBJ2-1 | TRBD1 | TRBV4-1 | - | CASSQGQGNTEQFF | TGCGCCAGCAGCCAGGGACAGGGGAATACTGAGCAGTTCTTC